This T cell receptor beta chain comes out of a study of blood T cell repertoires in COVID-19. At the level of the study: From the United States, Italy and Spain came samples of acute and convalescent COVID-19. T cells, B-cell-depleted T cells, or PBMCs supplied cDNA or gDNA.

Germline V gene data show CDR1 as SGHTA and CDR2 as FQGNSA. Trimming stripped 1 base from V and 2 bases from J, with 8 bases between. The CDR3 has 14 amino acids. In the source study's methods: Estimated nucleated cell counts came from reference gene primer amplification. Using immunoSEQ multiplex PCR, the repertoire was profiled, and TCRdb retains in-frame clones only, with some absent. Clonal size and the V and J genes are those of that table, whereas D and trimming came from the DNA. This sample has roughly 59,000 clones, with over 60% found just once. This receptor was obtained from a woman aged 45-65 years with active or convalescent COVID-19. The V gene is TRBV7-2, the J gene TRBJ1-2; D ambiguous. Sequencing was carried out using peripheral blood. This CDR3 reads CASSLERANYGYTF. The CDR3 nucleotides read TGTGCCAGCAGCTTAGAGAGAGCGAACTATGGCTACACCTTC.